The 27 T cell receptor beta chains listed next were all sequenced from one sample in a study of blood T cell repertoires in COVID-19. This table comes from immunoSEQ multiplex PCR, and its TCRdb copy is limited to in-frame clones, with some not included. This table has 200,000 to 300,000 clones, about 87% appearing once. The specimen sequenced was peripheral blood. Receptors originate from a man in his sixties who had recovered from COVID-19.

The count of this clone is one. The chain combines TRBV5-8 with TRBJ1-4; D may be TRBD1 (6 bases). V dropped 0 bases and J dropped 4 bases, with 16 bases sitting between them. Germline V gene data show CDR1 as SGHTS and CDR2 as YDEGEE. The CDR3 length is 17 residues. In DNA, the CDR3 is TGTGCCAGCAGCTTGGCCAGGGGTTCGGGATATAATGAAAAACTGTTTTTT. This encodes CASSLARGSGYNEKLFF.

The rearrangement links TRBV18 to TRBJ2-3, with no clear D. Germline V gives CDR1 KGHSH, CDR2 LQKENI. This CDR3 spans 15 amino acids. V gave up 1 base and J gave up 0 bases, with 8 bases separating them. The CDR3 DNA reads as TGTGCCAGCTCACCACTAGCTACGAGCACAGATACGCAGTATTTT. This translates into CASSPLATSTDTQYF.

The chain combines TRBV15 with TRBJ2-2; maybe TRBD2 (5 bases). The V gene lost 0 bases and the J gene lost 4 bases, with 9 bases spanning the gap. The length of the CDR3 is 15 residues. Germline values: CDR1 LNHNV, CDR2 YYDKDF (reference sequence). DNA for the CDR3: TGTGCCACCAGCAGAGATCTGGGGAGCACCGGGGAGCTGTTTTTT. It is translated as CATSRDLGSTGELFF.

This chain connects TRBV25-1 to TRBJ2-3, with D perhaps TRBD2 (6 bases). The CDR3 length is 16 residues. The V end was cut by 1 base, the J end by 3 bases, with 14 bases between. Germline V gives CDR1 MGHDK, CDR2 SYGVNS. CDR3 in DNA: TGTGCCAGCAGTGAATGGGGGGAGGCACCTACAGATACGCAGTATTTT. It specifies CASSEWGEAPTDTQYF.

The V call is TRBV7-2, the J call TRBJ2-7; possible D gene TRBD1, 5 bases. In germline, CDR1 is SGHTA, CDR2 FQGNSA. The CDR3 runs 13 residues. The germline V and J ends were trimmed by 3 bases and 2 bases, with 8 bases remaining between them. This chain's CDR3 is CASSLTVTYEQYF. The CDR3, as DNA: TGTGCCAGCAGCTTGACAGTGACCTACGAGCAGTACTTC.

The chain links TRBV7-9 to TRBJ2-1; 9 bases match TRBD1. The trim removed 1 base at V and 8 bases at J, leaving 6 bases unmatched. Germline-derived CDR1 and CDR2 are SEHNR and FQNEAQ (reference sequence). The CDR3 has 15 residues. The CDR3 DNA reads as TGTGCCAGCAGCTTAGGGGACAGGGTAGCTCATGAGCAGTTCTTC. Its translation: CASSLGDRVAHEQFF. The variable domain in full, completed from reference TRBV7-9 and TRBJ2-1, reads DTGVSQNPRHKITKRGQNVTFRCDPISEHNRLYWYRQTLGQGPEFLTYFQNEAQLEKSRLLSDRFSAERPKGSFSTLEIQRTEQGDSAMYLCASSLGDRVAHEQFFGPGTRLTVL.

The chain has TRBV7-9 and TRBJ2-7, with D possibly TRBD2 on 5 matching bases. The CDR3 length is 18 residues. V was clipped by 0 bases and J by 2 bases, with 20 bases between them. Germline V lookup: CDR1 SEHNR, CDR2 FQNEAQ (reference sequence). CDR3 in DNA: TGTGCCAGCAGCTTAGCTATCACTTTCGGACTCGAAACCTACGAGCAGTACTTC. Translation: CASSLAITFGLETYEQYF.

The chain joins TRBV7-9 to TRBJ1-1; D might be TRBD1 (5 bases). Trimming left V 3 bases short and J 7 bases short, with 15 bases between. Germline CDR1 is SEHNR and CDR2 is FQNEAQ (reference sequence). The length of the CDR3 is 14 residues. The CDR3 sequence: CASSLAGRENEAFF. The CDR3 nucleotides are TGTGCCAGCAGCTTGGCGGGACGTGAGAATGAAGCTTTCTTT. Together with reference TRBV7-9 and TRBJ1-1, the CDR3 gives the full variable domain: DTGVSQNPRHKITKRGQNVTFRCDPISEHNRLYWYRQTLGQGPEFLTYFQNEAQLEKSRLLSDRFSAERPKGSFSTLEIQRTEQGDSAMYLCASSLAGRENEAFFGQGTRLTVV.

This chain uses TRBV27 with TRBJ2-1, with 9 bases lining up with TRBD2. The CDR3 covers 16 residues. The V gene end was trimmed by 5 bases and the J gene end by 6 bases; junction bases not matched to a gene: 11. Germline V lookup: CDR1 MNHEY, CDR2 SMNVEV (reference sequence). CDR3 sequence (DNA): TGTGCCAGCAGTCCCATGGGCGGGGGGGCGACCAATGAGCAGTTCTTC. Amino acids: CASSPMGGGATNEQFF.

V and J are TRBV12-5 and TRBJ2-4; 13 bases fit TRBD2. Germline CDR1 is LGHNT and CDR2 is FRNRAP. V lost 5 bases to trimming and J lost 0 bases; unmatched junction nucleotides: 7. The CDR3 is made up of 18 amino acids. CDR3 region: CASGRLAGGALAKNIQYF. In DNA, the CDR3 is TGTGCTAGTGGTCGACTAGCGGGGGGCGCCCTAGCCAAAAACATTCAGTACTTC.

The chain couples TRBV5-1 to TRBJ2-7; 9 bases agree with TRBD2. The ends lost 5 bases at V and 3 bases at J; junction bases unmatched: 6. Germline loops: CDR1 SGHRS, CDR2 YFSETQ. CDR3 length equals 14 residues. The CDR3 sequence is CASSVAGDLYEQYF. The CDR3 bases are TGCGCCAGCAGTGTAGCGGGGGACCTCTACGAGCAGTACTTC.

In DNA, the CDR3 is TGTGCCAGCAGTTACTCGCCAGGGACTAGTAGGGAGACCCAGTACTTC. The encoded protein is CASSYSPGTSRETQYF. This sequence joins TRBV6-5 and TRBJ2-5; 8 nucleotides align to TRBD2. This CDR3 is built from 16 residues. Germline V lookup: CDR1 MNHEY, CDR2 SVGAGI. The junction had 8 bases not matched to a gene; V was cut back by 0 bases and J by 5 bases.

The V and J genes are TRBV6-5 and TRBJ2-7; 7 bases match TRBD2. With V trimmed by 2 bases and J by 0 bases, 4 bases remained unmatched. There are 15 residues in the CDR3. Germline V gives CDR1 MNHEY, CDR2 SVGAGI. The CDR3 DNA sequence: TGTGCCAGCAGTTACGCCGGCGGGAGCTCCTACGAGCAGTACTTC. Translating gives CASSYAGGSSYEQYF.

This sequence joins TRBV19 and TRBJ1-2, with D unresolved. CDR1 is LNHDA and CDR2 is SQIVND in the germline V gene (reference sequence). The CDR3 loop spans 12 amino acids. V was clipped by 4 bases and J by 4 bases, with 7 bases between them. The chain's CDR3 is CASSTDFYGYTF. The CDR3 bases are TGTGCCAGTAGTACAGACTTCTATGGCTACACCTTC.

The table lists this clone with a count of one. V and J are TRBV5-6 and TRBJ1-1, with D possibly being TRBD1 (6 bases). Per germline, CDR1 SGHDT and CDR2 YYEEEE. This CDR3 has 17 residues. V lost 4 bases and J 0 bases, leaving 19 bases between the germline ends. The CDR3: CASSPPPDSPMNTEAFF. Written as DNA, the CDR3 is TGTGCCAGCAGCCCCCCCCCGGACAGCCCAATGAACACTGAAGCTTTCTTT.

The table lists this clone with a count of one. V gene TRBV14 combines with J gene TRBJ2-5; D is unclear. Between the trimmed V and J ends, which lost 4 bases and 2 bases, there was a span of 11 bases. This CDR3 has 14 residues. The germline gives CDR1 SGHDN, CDR2 FVKESK. Written as DNA, the CDR3 is TGTGCCAGCAGCCGAGAAACGGTTCAAGAGACCCAGTACTTC. This encodes CASSRETVQETQYF.

The gene calls are TRBV19 and TRBJ1-4, with D perhaps TRBD1 (6 bases). This CDR3 is built from 14 residues. The V and J ends lost 3 bases and 8 bases respectively, with 13 bases between them. Germline loops: CDR1 LNHDA, CDR2 SQIVND (reference sequence). The CDR3 here is CASSMGTGPEKLFF. The CDR3 nucleotides are TGTGCCAGTAGTATGGGAACAGGGCCCGAAAAACTGTTTTTT.

The V gene is TRBV19, the J gene TRBJ2-7, with D possibly TRBD1 on 6 matching bases. This CDR3 comprises 13 residues. From germline, CDR1 is LNHDA and CDR2 SQIVND (reference sequence). Deletions cut 4 bases from V and 1 base from J, with 8 bases between. The CDR3 reads CASSSQGSYEQYF. CDR3 nucleotide sequence: TGTGCCAGTAGTAGCCAGGGGTCCTACGAGCAGTACTTC.

V and J are TRBV5-5 and TRBJ1-5; the D is unclear. This CDR3 region has 14 residues. Trimming pared 3 bases from V and 3 bases from J, leaving 10 bases between. Germline loops: CDR1 SGHKS, CDR2 YYEKEE (reference sequence). CDR3: CASSSMADNQPQHF. As DNA, the CDR3 is TGTGCCAGCAGCTCCATGGCCGACAATCAGCCCCAGCATTTT.

The rearrangement links TRBV15 to TRBJ1-1; maybe TRBD1 (6 bases). V gave up 2 bases and J gave up 4 bases, with 8 bases separating them. There are 13 residues in the CDR3. Germline V gene sequence: CDR1 LNHNV, CDR2 YYDKDF (reference sequence). CDR3 in amino acids: CATSRTGTTEAFF. In DNA, the CDR3 is TGTGCCACCAGCAGAACAGGGACCACTGAAGCTTTCTTT.

The chain uses TRBV11-3 and TRBJ2-1; TRBD1 aligns across 10 bases. The CDR3 contains 16 residues. The trim removed 5 bases at V and 8 bases at J, leaving 12 bases unmatched. Looked up from germline, CDR1 is SGHNT and CDR2 is YENEEA. CDR3 protein: CASSPKGGQGVDEQFF. CDR3 nucleotide sequence: TGTGCCAGCAGCCCAAAGGGCGGACAGGGGGTCGATGAGCAGTTCTTC.

This clone was seen a handful of times. The chain carries TRBV7-6 and TRBJ2-2, with TRBD2 identical over 8 bases. The CDR3 extends over 16 amino acids. Looked up from germline, CDR1 is SGHVS and CDR2 is FNYEAQ. The V and J ends lost 5 bases and 0 bases, in that order; junction bases with no gene match: 5. The CDR3 DNA reads TGTGCCAGCAGCCCACTAGCGGTAACGAACACCGGGGAGCTGTTTTTT. This sequence encodes CASSPLAVTNTGELFF.

This clone has more than one count but fewer than ten. This chain links TRBV13 with TRBJ2-7, with 8 bases matching TRBD1. The V gene end was trimmed by 8 bases and the J gene end by 2 bases; junction bases not matched to a gene: 8. This CDR3 has 14 residues. The germline V gene has CDR1 PRHDT and CDR2 FYEKMQ (reference sequence). The CDR3 coding sequence is TGTGCCAGCGGACCCGGACAGGGCCCCTACGAGCAGTACTTC. Its translation: CASGPGQGPYEQYF.

V is TRBV28 and J is TRBJ2-3; possible D gene TRBD2, 5 bases. V gave up 7 bases and J gave up 0 bases, with 23 bases separating them. The CDR3 spans 18 residues. The germline CDR1 and CDR2 sequences are MDHEN and SYDVKM. The CDR3 DNA sequence: TGTGCCAGCAATCCCGGGCGAGCGGCCTCTGTAAGCACAGATACGCAGTATTTT. It specifies CASNPGRAASVSTDTQYF.

The V call is TRBV13, the J call TRBJ1-5, with D tentatively TRBD1 (6 bases). Trimming shortened V by 4 bases and J by 7 bases, and 8 bases separated the two germline ends. The CDR3 sequence is 12 residues long. Germline CDR1 PRHDT, CDR2 FYEKMQ (reference sequence). The CDR3 here is CASSSRGQPQHF. The CDR3 DNA sequence: TGTGCCAGCAGCTCTAGGGGGCAGCCCCAGCATTTT.

The genes are TRBV29-1 and TRBJ1-2; 8 bases fit TRBD1. CDR1 is SQVTM, CDR2 ANQGSEA, per germline. The CDR3 totals 15 residues. V lost 6 bases and J lost 6; bases outside the gene matches: 15. In nucleotides, the CDR3 is TGCAGCGTCGCGACAGGGGCGGGTAGAGGGGATGGCTACACCTTC. This gives the protein CSVATGAGRGDGYTF.

The genes are TRBV11-2 and TRBJ2-7, with unresolved D. The length of the CDR3 is 12 residues. CDR1 is SGHAT and CDR2 is FQNNGV in the germline V gene. Trimming removed 0 bases from V and 6 bases from J, with 6 bases in between. The CDR3: CASSLDHTEQYF. CDR3 DNA: TGTGCCAGCAGCTTAGATCACACCGAGCAGTACTTC.